Each of the 21 T cell receptor beta chains below was sequenced from the same sample in a study of blood T cell repertoires in COVID-19. Produced via immunoSEQ multiplex PCR; TCRdb's table is partial and in-frame only. The sample has roughly 200,000 clones, about 85% seen once; the top ten hold roughly 25%. The sample comprised PBMCs or T cells enriched from blood (not recorded which). All receptors come from a woman in her 40s in a cohort exposed to, infected with or recovered from COVID-19 (not recorded which).

The chain is built from TRBV27 and TRBJ2-7, with a tentative D call TRBD2 (6 bases). The germline gives CDR1 MNHEY, CDR2 SMNVEV (reference sequence). This CDR3 region has 14 residues. V lost 5 bases and J 0 bases, leaving 11 bases between the germline ends. CDR3 sequence: CASSPRGGSYEQYF. CDR3 sequence (DNA): TGTGCCAGCAGTCCACGGGGAGGCTCCTACGAGCAGTACTTC.

The rearrangement links TRBV27 to TRBJ2-1, with 9 bases lining up with TRBD2. CDR1 is MNHEY and CDR2 is SMNVEV in the germline V gene (reference sequence). Unmatched junction bases numbered 2, after V lost 2 bases and J lost 3 bases. The CDR3 has 15 residues. Here the CDR3 reads CASSLNSGGYNEQFF. CDR3 nucleotide sequence: TGTGCCAGCAGTTTAAATAGCGGGGGCTACAATGAGCAGTTCTTC.

The chain carries TRBV4-1 and TRBJ1-1; possible D gene TRBD1, 6 bases. The CDR3 contains 15 residues. V dropped 5 bases and J dropped 5 bases, with 18 bases sitting between them. The germline V gene has CDR1 MGHRA and CDR2 YSYEKL. The CDR3 reads CASSSQPQGQTEAFF. The DNA of the CDR3 is TGCGCCAGCAGCTCCCAACCCCAGGGACAAACTGAAGCTTTCTTT.

The chain carries TRBV7-2 and TRBJ2-5; a weak D match, TRBD2 (6 bases). The V gene lost 1 base and the J gene lost 2 bases, with 8 bases spanning the gap. This CDR3 has 14 amino acids. CDR1 SGHTA and CDR2 FQGNSA come from the germline V gene. CDR3 region: CASSLGGRQETQYF. CDR3 nucleotides: TGTGCCAGCAGCTTAGGGGGGAGGCAAGAGACCCAGTACTTC.

This chain connects TRBV7-8 to TRBJ1-1; 8 nucleotides match TRBD1. V dropped 4 bases and J dropped 7; count of bases not matched to a gene: 8. Germline V gene sequence: CDR1 SGHVS, CDR2 FQNEAQ. The CDR3 contains 14 residues. The CDR3: CASSSTGESIEAFF. CDR3 sequence (DNA): TGTGCCAGCAGCTCGACAGGGGAATCGATTGAAGCTTTCTTT.

The genes are TRBV15 and TRBJ1-3; possible D gene TRBD1, 6 bases. The V gene lost 0 bases and the J gene lost 0 bases, with 15 bases spanning the gap. The CDR3 runs 18 residues. Germline CDR1 LNHNV, CDR2 YYDKDF (reference sequence). This chain's CDR3 is CATSRDRGQRYSGNTIYF. For the CDR3, the DNA is TGTGCCACCAGCAGAGATAGAGGACAGAGATACTCTGGAAACACCATATATTTT.

The chain carries TRBV7-6 and TRBJ2-5, with D maybe TRBD1 (6 bases). The CDR3 loop spans 15 amino acids. V lost 2 bases to trimming and J lost 5 bases, with 15 bases between them. Germline CDR1 and CDR2: SGHVS and FNYEAQ. The DNA for the CDR3 is TGTGCCAGCAGCTTACCAAGGGGGTACGGCGAGACCCAGTACTTC. This codes for CASSLPRGYGETQYF.

The J gene is TRBJ1-2, the V gene TRBV2, with 7 bases that match TRBD1. Germline CDR1 is SNHLY and CDR2 is FYNNEI. The trim removed 6 bases at V and 4 bases at J, leaving 17 bases unmatched. CDR3 size: 17 residues. CDR3 in DNA: TGTGCCAGCAGGGAACGAGACAGGGACCCCCTACTCTATGGCTACACCTTC. Amino acid sequence: CASRERDRDPLLYGYTF.

The rearrangement uses TRBV4-1 and TRBJ1-1; TRBD1 agrees at 8 bases. The junction had 10 bases not matched to a gene; V was cut back by 0 bases and J by 1 base. The CDR3 covers 18 residues. CDR1 MGHRA and CDR2 YSYEKL come from the germline V gene. The CDR3 DNA follows: TGCGCCAGCAGCCAAGATCACCGGGACAGGTATGCGAACACTGAAGCTTTCTTT. Translation: CASSQDHRDRYANTEAFF.

The chain links TRBV4-2 to TRBJ2-7; perhaps TRBD2 as D (6 bases). Germline V gives CDR1 LGHNA, CDR2 YNFKEQ. This CDR3 contains 15 residues. V was cut by 0 bases and J by 0 bases, with 9 bases left in between. CDR3 nucleotides: TGTGCCAGCAGCCAAGAGCGGGGAAGCTCCTACGAGCAGTACTTC. The encoded protein is CASSQERGSSYEQYF.

The rearrangement joins TRBV2 to TRBJ2-7; weak D call: TRBD2 (5 bases). This CDR3 spans 15 amino acids. Germline CDR1 reads SNHLY; CDR2 reads FYNNEI. Trimming left V 1 base short and J 0 bases short, with 10 bases between. The CDR3 reads CASSEGPGFSYEQYF. DNA for the CDR3: TGTGCCAGCAGTGAAGGACCGGGGTTCTCCTACGAGCAGTACTTC.

The chain employs TRBV6-1 and TRBJ2-3, with a tentative D call TRBD2 (5 bases). V was clipped by 2 bases and J by 0 bases, with 12 bases between them. In germline, CDR1 is MNHNS, CDR2 SASEGT. This CDR3 comprises 16 residues. DNA of the CDR3: TGTGCCAGCAGTGAAAGGGTCGGGGTGAGCACAGATACGCAGTATTTT. Protein sequence: CASSERVGVSTDTQYF.

This clone was detected only a few times. The rearrangement joins TRBV27 to TRBJ2-1, with TRBD1 matching over 10 bases. CDR3 size: 14 residues. The junction had 4 bases not matched to a gene; V was cut back by 3 bases and J by 8 bases. CDR1 MNHEY and CDR2 SMNVEV come from the germline V gene (reference sequence). CDR3 region: CASSFGTGDHEQFF. The CDR3 DNA sequence: TGTGCCAGCAGTTTTGGGACAGGGGACCATGAGCAGTTCTTC.

This clone was detected only once. The genes are TRBV9 and TRBJ2-6; 8 bases are shared with TRBD2. The germline V gene has CDR1 SGDLS and CDR2 YYNGEE. This CDR3 has 18 residues. V gave up 3 bases and J gave up 0 bases; unmatched junction bases: 8. The CDR3 region is CASSGGGTRPSGANVLTF. CDR3 nucleotide sequence: TGTGCCAGCAGCGGAGGGGGGACTAGACCCTCTGGGGCCAACGTCCTGACTTTC.

The gene calls are TRBV7-8 and TRBJ1-4; D is unresolved. CDR1 and CDR2 (germline): SGHVS, FQNEAQ. The V end was cut by 5 bases, the J end by 5 bases, with 12 bases between. This CDR3 has 14 amino acids. DNA of the CDR3: TGTGCCAGCAGCCGGGATCCGGGAAATGAAAAACTGTTTTTT. Amino acids: CASSRDPGNEKLFF. The complete variable domain, with remaining parts taken from reference TRBV7-8 and TRBJ1-4, reads GAGVSQSPRYKVAKRGQDVALRCDPISGHVSLFWYQQALGQGPEFLTYFQNEAQLDKSGLPSDRFFAERPEGSVSTLKIQRTQQEDSAVYLCASSRDPGNEKLFFGSGTQLSVL.

The chain employs TRBV5-5 and TRBJ1-2; D perhaps matches TRBD1 (6 bases). V was pared by 4 bases and J by 4 bases, with 17 bases between. The CDR3 totals 15 residues. CDR1 and CDR2 (germline): SGHKS, YYEKEE (reference sequence). CDR3 sequence reads: CASSPWDTSRYGYTF. DNA of the CDR3: TGTGCCAGCAGCCCATGGGACACTTCTCGCTATGGCTACACCTTC. Full variable domain (missing parts from reference TRBV5-5 and TRBJ1-2): DAGVTQSPTHLIKTRGQQVTLRCSPISGHKSVSWYQQVLGQGPQFIFQYYEKEERGRGNFPDRFSARQFPNYSSELNVNALLLGDSALYLCASSPWDTSRYGYTFGSGTRLTVV.

The chain uses TRBV9 and TRBJ2-3, with 13 positions matching TRBD2. The CDR3 sequence is 18 residues long. Germline CDR1 is SGDLS and CDR2 is YYNGEE. V lost 0 bases to trimming and J lost 3 bases; unmatched junction nucleotides: 7. The CDR3 spells CASSVGTSGSIRTDTQYF. CDR3 DNA sequence: TGTGCCAGCAGCGTAGGGACTAGCGGGAGTATACGGACAGATACGCAGTATTTT.

V and J are TRBV7-8 and TRBJ2-3; TRBD2 aligns across 16 bases. Losses at the gene ends were 3 bases for V and 6 bases for J; bases not matched to a gene: 3. From germline, CDR1 is SGHVS and CDR2 FQNEAQ. The CDR3 length is 16 residues. This CDR3 is CASSLGLAGGLDTQYF. The CDR3 coding sequence is TGTGCCAGCAGCTTGGGACTAGCGGGAGGGTTGGATACGCAGTATTTT.

The chain carries TRBV5-5 and TRBJ2-5, with 13 bases identical to TRBD2. The junction had 8 bases not matched to a gene; V was cut back by 1 base and J by 5 bases. Germline V lookup: CDR1 SGHKS, CDR2 YYEKEE (reference sequence). The CDR3 is 17 amino acids. This chain's CDR3 is CASSLWLTSGRLETQYF. The CDR3 region has the DNA TGTGCCAGCAGCTTGTGGTTGACTAGCGGGAGGTTGGAGACCCAGTACTTC.

This chain connects TRBV6-1 to TRBJ2-2, with 8 bases aligning to TRBD2. Germline values: CDR1 MNHNS, CDR2 SASEGT. V was clipped by 2 bases and J by 4 bases; unmatched bases: 0. The CDR3 length is 14 residues. The CDR3 nucleotides are TGTGCCAGCAGTGAACTAGCGGGCACCGGGGAGCTGTTTTTT. Its protein is CASSELAGTGELFF.

V is TRBV27 and J is TRBJ1-2; D uncertain. Germline V CDR1 and CDR2: MNHEY, SMNVEV (reference sequence). V gave up 6 bases and J gave up 2 bases, with 16 bases separating them. The CDR3 extends over 15 amino acids. The CDR3 here is CASSPTSTLNYGYTF. DNA of the CDR3: TGTGCCAGCAGCCCTACGTCGACATTAAACTATGGCTACACCTTC.